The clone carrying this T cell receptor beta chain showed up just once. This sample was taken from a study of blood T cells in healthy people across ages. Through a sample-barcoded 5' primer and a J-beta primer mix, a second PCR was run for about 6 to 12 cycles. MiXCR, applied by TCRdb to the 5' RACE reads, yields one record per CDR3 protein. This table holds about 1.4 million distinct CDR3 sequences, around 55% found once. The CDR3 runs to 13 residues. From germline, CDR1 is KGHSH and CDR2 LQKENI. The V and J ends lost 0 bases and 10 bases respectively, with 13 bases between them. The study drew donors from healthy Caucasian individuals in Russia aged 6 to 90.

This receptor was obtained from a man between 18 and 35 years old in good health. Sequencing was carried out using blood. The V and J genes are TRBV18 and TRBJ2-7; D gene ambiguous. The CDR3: CASSPPFDDGQYF. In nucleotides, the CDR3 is TGTGCCAGCTCACCACCTTTTGACGATGGCCAGTACTTC.